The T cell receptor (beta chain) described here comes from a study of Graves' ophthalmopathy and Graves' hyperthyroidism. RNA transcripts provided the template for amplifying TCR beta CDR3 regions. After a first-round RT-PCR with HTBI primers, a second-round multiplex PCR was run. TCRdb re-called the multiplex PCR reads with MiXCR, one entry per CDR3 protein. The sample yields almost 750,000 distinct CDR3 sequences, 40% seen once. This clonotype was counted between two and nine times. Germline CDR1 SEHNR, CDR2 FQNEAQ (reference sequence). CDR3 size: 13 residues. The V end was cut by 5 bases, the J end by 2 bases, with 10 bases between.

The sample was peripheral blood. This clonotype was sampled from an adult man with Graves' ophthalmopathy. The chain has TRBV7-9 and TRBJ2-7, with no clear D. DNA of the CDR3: TGTGCCAGCAGCCGAGACATCCCCTACGAGCAGTACTTC. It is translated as CASSRDIPYEQYF.